This T cell receptor (beta chain) was observed in a study of blood T cell repertoires in COVID-19. Looking at the study overall: PBMCs, B-cell-depleted T cells, or T cells provided the cDNA or gDNA that made up the material.

Individuals drawn from 24 US areas were about 18 to 90 years old. The table came from immunoSEQ multiplex PCR; TCRdb's copy has only in-frame clones and leaves some out. The data contain about 400,000 clones, 87% of them singletons. This CDR3 is built from 15 residues. With 0 bases clipped from V and 8 bases from J, the junction kept 5 bases outside the gene matches. Germline loops: CDR1 SGHRS, CDR2 YFSETQ. Sample: PBMCs or T cells enriched from blood (not recorded which). V and J are TRBV5-1 and TRBJ2-1, with 10 nucleotides matching TRBD2. The TCR was taken from a man aged 40-55 years in a cohort exposed to, infected with or recovered from COVID-19 (not recorded which). The CDR3 DNA reads TGCGCCAGCAGCTTGGTGCGGACTAGCGGTGATGAGCAGTTCTTC. The encoded protein is CASSLVRTSGDEQFF. Using reference TRBV5-1 and TRBJ2-1 for the parts outside the CDR3, the full variable domain is KAGVTQTPRYLIKTRGQQVTLSCSPISGHRSVSWYQQTPGQGLQFLFEYFSETQRNKGNFPGRFSGRQFSNSRSEMNVSTLELGDSALYLCASSLVRTSGDEQFFGPGTRLTVL.